The 10 T cell receptor beta chains reported below all come from one sample, sequenced in a study of sequential checkpoint blockade in melanoma. Data came from immunoSEQ multiplex PCR; TCRdb stores just in-frame clones and leaves some out. Here the sample spans roughly 1,700 clones, around a fifth being singletons. Described treatment: randomized to nivolumab then ipilimumab (arm A) or the reverse (arm B). Specimen: tumor tissue (inferred from file names), collected from a patient given nivolumab and ipilimumab in sequence. Source of these receptors: a human donor with melanoma.

In its sample, this clone was seen many times. J is TRBJ2-7 and V is TRBV11-3; D possibly uses TRBD1 or TRBD2 (5 bases each). This CDR3 spans 14 amino acids. Germline assignment: CDR1 SGHNT and CDR2 YENEEA. Trimming took 4 bases from V and 3 from J, leaving 13 bases between them. CDR3 nucleotide sequence: TGTGCCAGCAGCTACCCGGGACGGAACTACGAGCAGTACTTC. Its protein is CASSYPGRNYEQYF.

The chain combines TRBV6-8 with TRBJ2-3; D may match TRBD1 or TRBD2 (5 bases each). The CDR3 loop spans 14 amino acids. CDR1 and CDR2 from the germline V gene are MNHGY and SAAAGT. The V end was cut by 2 bases, the J end by 9 bases, with 15 bases between. The CDR3 reads CASSYGTVGSTQYF. CDR3 nucleotides: TGTGCCAGCAGTTACGGGACGGTGGGCTCAACGCAGTATTTT.

Ten or more counts support this clone. The chain joins TRBV11-3 to TRBJ1-1; maybe TRBD1 (6 bases). There are 14 residues in the CDR3. CDR1 is SGHNT and CDR2 is YENEEA in the germline V gene. Deletions cut 5 bases from V and 3 bases from J, with 13 bases between. The CDR3 spells CASSLGSGDTEAFF. For the CDR3, the DNA is TGTGCCAGCAGCCTGGGGTCAGGGGACACTGAAGCTTTCTTT.

The chain couples TRBV11-3 to TRBJ2-2, with 8 bases fitting TRBD2. After removal of 7 bases from V and 4 bases from J, the junction contained 11 bases not matched to a gene. Germline V gene data show CDR1 as SGHNT and CDR2 as YENEEA. This CDR3 is 16 amino acids long. The CDR3, as DNA: TGTGCCAGCACCCCCATCGGGGGGGCGAGCACCGGGGAGCTGTTTTTT. Its protein is CASTPIGGASTGELFF.

This sequence joins TRBV28 and TRBJ1-1; D is perhaps TRBD1 (6 bases). This CDR3 is 19 amino acids long. Trimming cost V 6 bases and J 0 bases, with 26 bases left between them. Germline lookup yields CDR1 MDHEN and CDR2 SYDVKM. CDR3 sequence: CASSPSEGVRFVMNTEAFF. Written as DNA, the CDR3 is TGTGCCAGCAGCCCATCGGAGGGGGTCAGATTTGTTATGAACACTGAAGCTTTCTTT.

This clone is medium-sized. The rearrangement joins TRBV28 to TRBJ2-1; D is unresolved. The CDR3 is made up of 15 amino acids. Germline CDR1 is MDHEN and CDR2 is SYDVKM. The ends were cut back, 6 bases at V and 5 bases at J, with 17 bases in the middle. The CDR3 DNA reads as TGTGCCAGCAGCCCGGTGAGGTTGGAAAACAATGAGCAGTTCTTC. Residues: CASSPVRLENNEQFF. The full variable domain, its missing parts supplied by reference TRBV28 and TRBJ2-1, is DVKVTQSSRYLVKRTGEKVFLECVQDMDHENMFWYRQDPGLGLRLIYFSYDVKMKEKGDIPEGYSVSREKKERFSLILESASTNQTSMYLCASSPVRLENNEQFFGPGTRLTVL.

The chain combines TRBV6-8 with TRBJ2-1; D remains ambiguous. This CDR3 contains 13 residues. V lost 6 bases and J lost 4, with 10 bases in between. The germline V gene has CDR1 MNHGY and CDR2 SAAAGT. The CDR3 DNA reads as TGTGCCAGCAGCCAACTCGAGTACAATGAGCAGTTCTTC. Protein product: CASSQLEYNEQFF.

The V call is TRBV5-1, the J call TRBJ2-5; possibly TRBD2 for D (5 bases). This CDR3 is 15 amino acids long. The V gene's germline CDR1 is SGHRS and CDR2 YFSETQ. The ends were cut back, 0 bases at V and 0 bases at J, with 9 bases in the middle. The CDR3 DNA follows: TGCGCCAGCAGCTTGGGAAGCGGTTACCAAGAGACCCAGTACTTC. This sequence encodes CASSLGSGYQETQYF.

Ten or more counts support this clone. The chain is built from TRBV23-1 and TRBJ2-5, with D tentatively TRBD1 or TRBD2 (5 bases each). TRBV23-1 is flagged as an ORF with uncertain function. The V and J ends lost 7 bases and 3 bases respectively, with 12 bases between them. This CDR3 contains 13 residues. The CDR3 DNA reads TGCGCCAGCACCCATGGGGGTGAAGAGACCCAGTACTTC. Protein product: CASTHGGEETQYF.

This clone was observed at least ten times. The chain combines TRBV11-3 with TRBJ1-3; possibly TRBD1 for D (5 bases). Germline lookup yields CDR1 SGHNT and CDR2 YENEEA. The length of the CDR3 is 14 residues. V lost 6 bases to trimming and J lost 0 bases, with 9 bases between them. CDR3 sequence: CASRIDSSGNTIYF. The CDR3 DNA reads TGTGCCAGCAGAATCGACAGCTCTGGAAACACCATATATTTT. The whole variable domain, filled in from reference TRBV11-3 and TRBJ1-3, reads EAGVVQSPRYKIIEKKQPVAFWCNPISGHNTLYWYLQNLGQGPELLIRYENEEAVDDSQLPKDRFSAERLKGVDSTLKIQPAELGDSAVYLCASRIDSSGNTIYFGEGSWLTVV.